This T cell receptor (beta chain) was recovered during a study of T cells in Graves' hyperthyroidism and ophthalmopathy. Findings of the study overall: Through a model of 13 V-J features, ophthalmopathy was separated from stable hyperthyroidism.

V shed 5 bases and J 9 bases; nucleotides not matched to a gene: 10. The germline V gene has CDR1 SGHTA and CDR2 FQGTGA. The CDR3 totals 15 residues. It was RNA transcripts that yielded the amplified TCR beta CDR3 regions. When the TCR CDR3 underwent first-round RT-PCR, the HTBI primer set was used. From the multiplex PCR reads, TCRdb called clonotypes with MiXCR, one entry per CDR3 protein. This sample has some 690,000 distinct CDR3 sequences, with approximately 15% found just once. Orbital computed tomography, thyroid ultrasound, serum thyroxine and TRAb, and clinical symptoms together informed the diagnoses. Many counts were recorded for this clonotype. As yet, its antigen is unknown.

The rearrangement uses TRBV7-3 and TRBJ1-6, with TRBD1 matching 7 bases. This receptor was identified in a man aged 45-60 years with Graves' hyperthyroidism. Sequenced sample: blood. This chain's CDR3 is CASSQRQGPFSPLHF. The CDR3 DNA sequence: TGTGCCAGCAGCCAACGACAGGGACCTTTTTCACCCCTCCACTTT. The full variable domain, with the rest looked up from reference TRBV7-3 and TRBJ1-6, is GAGVSQTPSNKVTEKGKYVELRCDPISGHTALYWYRQSLGQGPEFLIYFQGTGAADDSGLPNDRFFAVRPEGSVSTLKIQRTERGDSAVYLCASSQRQGPFSPLHFGNGTRLTVT.